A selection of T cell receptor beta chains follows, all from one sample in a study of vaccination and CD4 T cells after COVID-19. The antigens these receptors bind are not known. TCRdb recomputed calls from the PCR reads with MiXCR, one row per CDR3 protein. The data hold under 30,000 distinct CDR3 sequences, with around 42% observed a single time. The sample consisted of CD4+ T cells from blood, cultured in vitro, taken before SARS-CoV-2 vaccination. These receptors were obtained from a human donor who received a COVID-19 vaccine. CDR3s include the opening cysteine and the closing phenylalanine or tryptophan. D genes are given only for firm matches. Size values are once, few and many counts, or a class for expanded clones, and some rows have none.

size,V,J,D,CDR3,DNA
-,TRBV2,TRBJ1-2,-,CASSVRGGDYGYTF,TGTGCCAGCAGTGTTCGGGGGGGCGACTATGGCTACACCTTC
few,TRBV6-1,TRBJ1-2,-,CASNTRQAVSGYTF,TGTGCCAGCAATACGAGACAGGCCGTCTCTGGCTACACCTTC
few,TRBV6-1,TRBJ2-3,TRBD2,CASTPRGTSGGRSTDTQYF,TGTGCCAGCACCCCCCGGGGGACTAGCGGGGGTCGGAGCACAGATACGCAGTATTTT
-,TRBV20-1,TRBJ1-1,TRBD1,CSATAGGGLSLRAFF,TGCAGTGCCACGGCGGGAGGGGGCCTCTCCTTGAGAGCTTTCTTT
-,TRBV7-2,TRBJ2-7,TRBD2,CASSLIGTSGGRQYF,TGTGCCAGCAGCTTGATCGGGACTAGCGGGGGCCGCCAGTACTTC
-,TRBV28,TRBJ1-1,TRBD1,CASSPTGTGGAEAFF,TGTGCCAGCAGTCCAACCGGGACAGGGGGGGCTGAAGCTTTCTTT
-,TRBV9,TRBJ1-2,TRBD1,CASSRDGQGYGYTF,TGTGCCAGCAGCCGGGACGGACAGGGTTATGGCTACACCTTC
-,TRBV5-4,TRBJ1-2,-,CASSLVGGANYGYTF,TGTGCCAGCAGCTTGGTAGGGGGAGCTAACTATGGCTACACCTTC
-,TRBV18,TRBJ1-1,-,CASSPKKGTEAFF,TGTGCCAGCTCGCCAAAGAAGGGTACTGAAGCTTTCTTT
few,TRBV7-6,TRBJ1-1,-,CASSFRARWGAPEAFF,TGTGCCAGCAGCTTTAGGGCGAGGTGGGGGGCCCCCGAAGCTTTCTTT
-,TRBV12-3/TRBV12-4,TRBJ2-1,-,CASSLRGTFVYNEQFF,TGTGCCAGCAGTTTGAGGGGGACCTTCGTTTACAATGAGCAGTTCTTC
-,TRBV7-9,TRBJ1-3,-,CASSLPRGYGNTIYF,TGTGCCAGCAGCTTACCAAGGGGGTACGGAAACACCATATATTTT
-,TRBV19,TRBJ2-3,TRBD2,CASSIDRSGGATDTQYF,TGTGCCAGTAGTATAGATCGCAGCGGGGGGGCCACAGATACGCAGTATTTT
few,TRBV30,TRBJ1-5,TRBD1,CAWSRTGEQPQHF,TGTGCCTGGAGTCGGACAGGGGAACAGCCCCAGCATTTT
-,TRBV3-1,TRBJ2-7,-,CASGFNEQYF,TGTGCCAGCGGGTTTAACGAGCAGTACTTC
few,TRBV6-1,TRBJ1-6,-,CASSRGSSYNSPLHF,TGTGCCAGCAGCAGGGGAAGCTCCTATAATTCACCCCTCCACTTT
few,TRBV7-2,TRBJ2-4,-,CASSQSAGATKNIQYF,TGTGCCAGCAGCCAATCGGCAGGGGCAACCAAAAACATTCAGTACTTC
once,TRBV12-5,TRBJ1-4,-,CASGKGEKLFF,TGTGCTAGTGGTAAGGGTGAAAAACTGTTTTTT
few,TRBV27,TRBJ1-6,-,CASSFRGGYNSPLHF,TGTGCCAGCAGTTTTCGGGGAGGCTATAATTCACCCCTCCACTTT
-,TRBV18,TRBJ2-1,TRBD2,CASSPISGGDSSYNEQFF,TGTGCCAGCTCACCAATCAGCGGGGGGGACAGCTCCTACAATGAGCAGTTCTTC
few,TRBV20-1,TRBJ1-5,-,CSASPYGVGNQPQHF,TGCAGTGCTAGTCCCTACGGGGTCGGCAATCAGCCCCAGCATTTT
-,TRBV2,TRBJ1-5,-,CASSEYSSQPQHF,TGTGCCAGCAGTGAATATAGCAGTCAGCCCCAGCATTTT
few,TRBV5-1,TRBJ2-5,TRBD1,CASSLGDSQETQYF,TGCGCCAGCAGCTTGGGGGACAGTCAAGAGACCCAGTACTTC
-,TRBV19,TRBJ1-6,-,CASRARGHNSPLHF,TGTGCCAGTAGAGCCAGGGGCCATAATTCACCCCTCCACTTT
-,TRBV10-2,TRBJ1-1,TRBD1,CASSETGGGRNTEAFF,TGCGCCAGCAGTGAGACAGGGGGCGGTAGGAACACTGAAGCTTTCTTT
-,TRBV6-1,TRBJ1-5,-,CASRGGVSQPQHF,TGTGCCAGCAGAGGGGGTGTCAGTCAGCCCCAGCATTTT
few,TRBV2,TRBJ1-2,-,CASIRAAANYGYTF,TGTGCCAGCATTAGGGCAGCAGCTAACTATGGCTACACCTTC
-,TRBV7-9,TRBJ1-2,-,CASTVGANYGYTF,TGTGCCAGCACCGTGGGGGCTAACTATGGCTACACCTTC
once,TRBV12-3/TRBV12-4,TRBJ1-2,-,CASSLDRLDGYTF,TGTGCCAGCAGTTTAGACAGGCTCGATGGCTACACCTTC
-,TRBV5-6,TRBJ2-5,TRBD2,CASSSLAGDQETQYF,TGTGCCAGCAGCTCACTAGCGGGGGACCAAGAGACCCAGTACTTC
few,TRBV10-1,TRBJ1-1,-,CASSPSSGWNTEAFF,TGCGCCAGCAGCCCCTCGTCGGGGTGGAACACTGAAGCTTTCTTT